This T cell receptor beta chain derives from a study of T-cell memory formation after mild COVID-19. Across the study: The two donors had largely donor-specific TCR clusters. Study-level results: Contracting CD4+ clones lay largely in CM and EM, with CD8+ ones residing in EMRA. Contracting clones, day 15 to 85, had balanced CD4/CD8, and later expanders favored CD4+. The appearance of some responding clones in pre-infection memory suggested that cross-reactive memory joined.

This clonotype was observed a handful of times. What it recognizes is unknown. The CDR3 contains 14 residues. Trimming removed 1 base from V and 5 bases from J, with 6 bases in between. CDR1 and CDR2 from the germline V gene are LGHDT and YNNKEL (reference sequence). A single record per CDR3 protein comes from TCRdb applying MiXCR to the 5' RACE reads. The sample has roughly 250,000 distinct CDR3 sequences, 15% to 20% seen once. The chain has TRBV3-1 and TRBJ1-6, with no clear D. Sequenced material: PBMCs or a T cell subset sorted from them (not recorded which). This TCR came from a man aged 18 to 29 who had mild COVID-19 (a few samples of this study predate the infection). Cell type and time point are not known. CDR3 nucleotides: TGTGCCAGCAGCCAAGGGGTAGATAATTCACCCCTCCACTTT. Its protein product is CASSQGVDNSPLHF.